The rows below give T cell receptor beta chains drawn from one sample of a study of T cells in Graves' hyperthyroidism and ophthalmopathy. TCRdb reanalysed the multiplex PCR reads using MiXCR and keeps one entry per CDR3 protein. The sample comprises around 700,000 distinct CDR3 sequences, 35% of which are singletons, and approximately 31% rests with the top ten. Sequenced: blood. The receptors shown here come from a woman in her 40s with Graves' hyperthyroidism. Both conserved end residues are part of each CDR3. The D gene is left open where the match is weak. Clone size is not always given. Where it is, it says once, few, many or a class for expanded clones.

CDR3,DNA,D,J,size,V,length
CAWSPGNYGYTF,TGTGCCTGGAGCCCAGGGAACTATGGCTACACCTTC,-,TRBJ1-2,few,TRBV30,12
CAIGNTEAFF,TGTGCCATCGGGAACACTGAAGCTTTCTTT,-,TRBJ1-1,many,TRBV10-3,10
CASRSSRTGELFF,TGTGCCAGCAGATCATCGAGGACCGGGGAGCTGTTTTTT,-,TRBJ2-2,-,TRBV12-3/TRBV12-4,13
CASSEFEGTNEKLFF,TGTGCCAGCAGTGAATTTGAAGGGACTAATGAAAAACTGTTTTTT,-,TRBJ1-4,many,TRBV25-1,15
CASSLAGMDYTF,TGTGCCAGCAGCTTAGCAGGAATGGACTACACCTTC,-,TRBJ1-2,few,TRBV11-2,12
CASSLSQSMNTEAFF,TGTGCCAGCAGCTTATCGCAGTCAATGAACACTGAAGCTTTCTTT,-,TRBJ1-1,many,TRBV7-6,15
CASSEGQGGNQPQHF,TGTGCCAGCAGCGAGGGACAGGGGGGCAATCAGCCCCAGCATTTT,TRBD1,TRBJ1-5,many,TRBV7-2,15
CASSTPGTAEAFF,TGCGCCAGCAGCACGCCCGGGACAGCTGAAGCTTTCTTT,TRBD1,TRBJ1-1,-,TRBV5-1,13
CASSLERGPGPSNTGELFF,TGTGCCAGCAGCTTAGAGCGGGGCCCGGGACCCTCGAACACCGGGGAGCTGTTTTTT,TRBD2,TRBJ2-2,-,TRBV7-2,19
CASGHFSNQPQHF,TGTGCCAGCGGACACTTTAGCAATCAGCCCCAGCATTTT,-,TRBJ1-5,-,TRBV5-6,13
CASSKGTAAFF,TGTGCCAGTAGTAAGGGGACAGCCGCTTTCTTT,TRBD1,TRBJ1-1,many,TRBV19,11
CSVDGLAGNSYEQYF,TGCAGCGTTGATGGGCTAGCGGGGAACTCCTACGAGCAGTACTTC,TRBD2,TRBJ2-7,many,TRBV29-1,15
CASSQIFQGAGTTEAFF,TGCGCCAGCAGCCAAATATTCCAGGGGGCGGGAACCACTGAAGCTTTCTTT,TRBD1,TRBJ1-1,-,TRBV10-2,17
CASSSTGTIQETLYF,TGTGCCAGCAGTTCGACCGGGACTATCCAAGAGACCCTGTACTTC,TRBD2,TRBJ2-5,once,TRBV2,15
CASRQGAEETQYF,TGTGCCAGCAGACAGGGGGCCGAAGAGACCCAGTACTTC,TRBD1,TRBJ2-5,-,TRBV2,13
CASSRTTGSNYGYTF,TGTGCCAGCAGCCGAACGACAGGGTCCAACTATGGCTACACCTTC,TRBD1,TRBJ1-2,few,TRBV6-1,15
CSASEGGVLNSPLHF,TGCAGTGCCTCCGAAGGGGGGGTTTTGAATTCACCCCTCCACTTT,-,TRBJ1-6,many,TRBV20-1,15
CASSQRGEETQYF,TGTGCCAGCAGCCAACGCGGAGAAGAGACCCAGTACTTC,-,TRBJ2-5,few,TRBV4-2,13
CASSSSGRPSYEQYF,TGTGCCAGCAGCTCGAGCGGGAGGCCCTCCTACGAGCAGTACTTC,TRBD2,TRBJ2-7,few,TRBV13,15
CASSLVSQWYGYTF,TGTGCCAGCAGCTTAGTTAGCCAGTGGTATGGCTACACCTTC,-,TRBJ1-2,many,TRBV7-2,14
CASSLTRGAGNQPQHF,TGTGCCAGCAGCTTAACCCGGGGGGCAGGCAATCAGCCCCAGCATTTT,-,TRBJ1-5,-,TRBV7-2,16
CAISEVVTEKLFF,TGTGCCATCAGTGAGGTGGTCACTGAAAAACTGTTTTTT,-,TRBJ1-4,many,TRBV10-3,13
CASRQDVSGNTIYF,TGCGCCAGCAGGCAAGACGTCTCTGGAAACACCATATATTTT,-,TRBJ1-3,many,TRBV10-1,14
CASRVLEAPLHF,TGTGCCAGCAGGGTTTTAGAGGCACCCCTCCACTTT,-,TRBJ1-6,many,TRBV5-5,12
CASSFSGFSNYGYTF,TGTGCCAGCAGTTTCTCAGGGTTTTCTAACTATGGCTACACCTTC,-,TRBJ1-2,-,TRBV12-3/TRBV12-4,15
CSVYDSGNTIYF,TGCAGCGTTTACGACTCGGGAAACACCATATATTTT,-,TRBJ1-3,many,TRBV29-1,12
CASSPVRADTQYF,TGTGCCAGTAGTCCGGTGAGGGCAGATACGCAATATTTT,-,TRBJ2-3,-,TRBV19,13
CASRSGTGRTEAFF,TGTGCCAGCAGGTCCGGGACAGGGCGCACTGAAGCTTTCTTT,TRBD1,TRBJ1-1,few,TRBV12-3/TRBV12-4,14
CSADPDGMNTEAFF,TGCAGTGCGGACCCGGACGGAATGAACACTGAAGCTTTCTTT,-,TRBJ1-1,few,TRBV20-1,14
CASSTHPTGSRTPLHF,TGTGCCAGCAGCACCCACCCGACGGGGAGTAGGACACCCCTCCACTTT,-,TRBJ1-6,-,TRBV7-2,16
CASSHGDWTDYNSPLHF,TGTGCCAGCAGCCACGGGGATTGGACAGACTATAATTCACCCCTCCACTTT,-,TRBJ1-6,many,TRBV5-4,17
CASSLHISAGSYTIYF,TGTGCCAGCAGTCTACACATTTCGGCAGGGTCGTACACCATATATTTT,-,TRBJ1-3,-,TRBV2,16
CASRWARGGYTF,TGTGCCAGCAGGTGGGCTCGCGGAGGCTACACCTTC,-,TRBJ1-2,many,TRBV6-5,12
CASSLGRQGRFVPEAFF,TGTGCCAGCAGCTTGGGCCGACAGGGTCGCTTCGTCCCTGAAGCTTTCTTT,TRBD1,TRBJ1-1,-,TRBV9,17
CSAGGDEQYF,TGCAGCGCCGGGGGGGACGAGCAGTACTTC,TRBD2,TRBJ2-7,-,TRBV29-1,10
CASSIGWTGGEDTIYF,TGTGCCAGTAGTATAGGATGGACAGGGGGCGAGGACACCATATATTTT,TRBD1,TRBJ1-3,once,TRBV19,16
CSVLPGQGREKLFF,TGCAGCGTTCTCCCGGGACAGGGACGTGAAAAACTGTTTTTT,TRBD1,TRBJ1-4,-,TRBV29-1,14
CASSLERLGTYGYTF,TGTGCCAGCAGCTTAGAGCGGTTGGGAACCTATGGCTACACCTTC,-,TRBJ1-2,many,TRBV7-8,15
CSAPGQGGGNTEAFF,TGCAGTGCGCCCGGACAGGGGGGGGGGAACACTGAAGCTTTCTTT,TRBD1,TRBJ1-1,-,TRBV20-1,15
CASGAARVSGELFF,TGTGCCAGCGGAGCGGCCAGGGTTTCCGGGGAGCTGTTTTTT,-,TRBJ2-2,few,TRBV5-1,14
CSARVWGRGVGEAFF,TGCAGTGCTAGAGTGTGGGGCAGAGGGGTAGGTGAAGCTTTCTTT,-,TRBJ1-1,-,TRBV20-1,15
CASSPGGAEKLFF,TGTGCCAGCAGCCCCGGGGGGGCGGAAAAACTGTTTTTT,-,TRBJ1-4,-,TRBV7-9,13
CASSVGRGTMPGELFF,TGTGCCAGCAGCGTAGGTCGGGGCACAATGCCCGGGGAGCTGTTTTTT,-,TRBJ2-2,-,TRBV9,16
CASSLLGQGASYEQYF,TGTGCCAGCAGCTTATTGGGACAGGGGGCCTCCTACGAGCAGTACTTC,TRBD1,TRBJ2-7,-,TRBV7-9,16
CASSLTGTSSGEQFF,TGTGCCAGCAGCTTAACAGGGACTAGCTCGGGGGAGCAGTTCTTC,TRBD2,TRBJ2-1,-,TRBV7-8,15
CATSRLTGNTGELFF,TGTGCCACCAGTAGGCTGACAGGGAACACCGGGGAGCTGTTTTTT,-,TRBJ2-2,-,TRBV24-1,15
CAIEAGGTGELFF,TGTGCCATCGAAGCGGGAGGGACCGGGGAGCTGTTTTTT,TRBD2,TRBJ2-2,many,TRBV10-3,13
CASSYSEYEQHF,TGTGCCAGCAGTTACTCCGAGTATGAGCAGCACTTC,-,TRBJ2-7,-,TRBV10-3,12
CATSRGGGPRGELFF,TGTGCCACCAGCAGGGGCGGTGGTCCCCGGGGGGAGCTGTTTTTT,-,TRBJ2-2,-,TRBV15,15